One and the same sample provided the 25 T cell receptor beta chains below, sequenced in a study of T cells in Graves' hyperthyroidism and ophthalmopathy. TCR beta CDR3 region amplification was performed from RNA transcripts. Using the HTBI primer set, a first-round RT-PCR was run on the TCR CDR3. TCRdb used MiXCR to reprocess the multiplex PCR reads, holding one entry per CDR3 protein. In the table there are some 570,000 distinct CDR3 sequences, 12% to 15% of which are singletons. Sequenced material: blood. Receptors originate from a woman in her late teens or twenties with Graves' ophthalmopathy.

This clonotype was seen only a few times. CDR3 protein: CASSPSAGPYEQYF. In DNA, the CDR3 is TGTGCCAGCTCACCTTCCGCTGGTCCCTACGAGCAGTACTTC. This rearrangement joins TRBV18 to TRBJ2-7, with D uncertain. Looked up from germline, CDR1 is KGHSH and CDR2 is LQKENI. This CDR3 is 14 amino acids long. The V gene lost 3 bases and the J gene lost 2 bases, with 11 bases spanning the gap.

V is TRBV29-1 and J is TRBJ2-7; TRBD2 matches 7 bases. CDR3 size: 13 residues. In germline, CDR1 is SQVTM, CDR2 ANQGSEA. Trimming took 6 bases from V and 2 from J; bases not matched to a gene: 7. CDR3 region: CSVEEGGAYEQYF. CDR3 sequence (DNA): TGCAGCGTGGAGGAGGGAGGGGCCTACGAGCAGTACTTC.

The chain links TRBV2 to TRBJ1-6; 8 positions agree with TRBD1. Trimming took 7 bases from V and 0 from J; bases not matched to a gene: 8. The CDR3 is 17 residues long. Germline CDR1 and CDR2: SNHLY and FYNNEI. For the CDR3, the DNA is TGTGCCAGCACTGGACAGGGAGGGGGCTCCTATAATTCACCCCTCCACTTT. It codes for CASTGQGGGSYNSPLHF.

This clonotype was observed many times. This sequence joins TRBV12-3 or TRBV12-4 and TRBJ1-2; D is ambiguous. The CDR3 contains 13 residues. V was shortened by 7 bases and J by 8 bases, with 17 bases between the two germline ends. For the CDR3, the DNA is TGTGCCAGCACCGCCGCCGCGCTCGAAGGCTACACCTTC. This gives the protein CASTAAALEGYTF.

This clonotype was detected a few times. The chain carries TRBV7-9 and TRBJ2-1; TRBD2 matches 11 bases. Germline V gene data show CDR1 as SEHNR and CDR2 as FQNEAQ (reference sequence). This CDR3 contains 15 residues. With 6 bases clipped from V and 5 bases from J, the junction kept 6 bases outside the gene matches. CDR3 DNA: TGTGCCAGCAGTGAGCCGGGACTAGCGGACAATGAGCAGTTCTTC. Protein product: CASSEPGLADNEQFF. Full variable domain (outside the CDR3, taken from reference TRBV7-9 and TRBJ2-1): DTGVSQNPRHKITKRGQNVTFRCDPISEHNRLYWYRQTLGQGPEFLTYFQNEAQLEKSRLLSDRFSAERPKGSFSTLEIQRTEQGDSAMYLCASSEPGLADNEQFFGPGTRLTVL.

The chain combines TRBV7-3 with TRBJ2-2; D uncertain. V was shortened by 1 base and J by 1 base, with 7 bases between the two germline ends. Per germline, CDR1 SGHTA and CDR2 FQGTGA. The CDR3 loop spans 15 amino acids. The CDR3 is CASSLSPVNTGELFF. In DNA, the CDR3 is TGTGCCAGCAGCTTAAGTCCAGTGAACACCGGGGAGCTGTTTTTT. Using reference TRBV7-3 and TRBJ2-2 for the parts outside the CDR3, the full variable domain is GAGVSQTPSNKVTEKGKYVELRCDPISGHTALYWYRQSLGQGPEFLIYFQGTGAADDSGLPNDRFFAVRPEGSVSTLKIQRTERGDSAVYLCASSLSPVNTGELFFGEGSRLTVL.

This clonotype came up many times. This chain connects TRBV7-9 to TRBJ1-2; no clear D. This CDR3 is built from 11 residues. Germline CDR1 reads SEHNR; CDR2 reads FQNEAQ (reference sequence). CDR3 protein: CAAAAGLGYTF. DNA for the CDR3: TGTGCAGCGGCTGCGGGTCTTGGCTACACCTTC.

This clonotype was seen at least ten times. The chain has TRBV20-1 and TRBJ1-1, with D perhaps TRBD1 (5 bases). The CDR3 consists of 12 residues. Between the trimmed V and J ends, which lost 7 bases and 5 bases, there was a span of 14 bases. Germline lookup yields CDR1 DFQATT and CDR2 SNEGSKA (reference sequence). CDR3 bases: TGCAGTGTAAACCAAGGACAAACTGAAGCTTTCTTT. Amino acids: CSVNQGQTEAFF.

The sample holds a few counts of this clonotype. V usage is TRBV6-5 and J usage is TRBJ1-5; D might be TRBD1 (5 bases). V lost 3 bases to trimming and J lost 2 bases, with 8 bases between them. The CDR3 length is 14 residues. The germline V gene encodes CDR1 MNHEY and CDR2 SVGAGI. The CDR3 loop is CASSYGAGNQPQHF. The CDR3 DNA follows: TGTGCCAGCAGTTATGGGGCGGGCAATCAGCCCCAGCATTTT.

This clonotype was recorded many times. The chain is built from TRBV6-2 or TRBV6-3 and TRBJ2-5, with 7 nucleotides matching TRBD2. The germline V gene has CDR1 MNHEY and CDR2 SVGEGT. CDR3 length: 18 amino acids. The junction had 17 bases not matched to a gene; V was cut back by 2 bases and J by 5 bases. The CDR3 sequence is CASSYKSGGLRARETQYF. Here the CDR3 DNA reads TGTGCCAGCAGTTACAAGTCGGGAGGCCTCAGGGCCAGGGAGACCCAGTACTTC.

In the case of this clonotype: A much larger clone sits a single nucleotide away, making a read error possible. The V call is TRBV3-1, the J call TRBJ1-1; no definite D call. Germline-derived CDR1 and CDR2 are LGHDT and YNNKEL (reference sequence). The germline V and J ends were trimmed by 4 bases and 4 bases, with 10 bases remaining between them. This CDR3 is built from 13 residues. The CDR3 protein is CASSLYKCTEAFF. CDR3 coding DNA: TGTGCCAGCAGCCTATACAAATGCACTGAAGCTTTCTTT.

This chain connects TRBV28 to TRBJ1-3; the D gene is possibly TRBD1 (6 bases). Trimming cost V 6 bases and J 4 bases, with 16 bases left between them. Per germline, CDR1 MDHEN and CDR2 SYDVKM. The CDR3 is made up of 15 amino acids. CDR3 residues: CASRSWPGVGNTIYF. The DNA for the CDR3 is TGTGCCAGCAGAAGTTGGCCAGGGGTGGGAAACACCATATATTTT. The full variable domain, rest sourced from reference TRBV28 and TRBJ1-3, is DVKVTQSSRYLVKRTGEKVFLECVQDMDHENMFWYRQDPGLGLRLIYFSYDVKMKEKGDIPEGYSVSREKKERFSLILESASTNQTSMYLCASRSWPGVGNTIYFGEGSWLTVV.

This clonotype has a count of ten or more. The rearrangement links TRBV5-1 to TRBJ1-1; no firm D call. There are 12 residues in the CDR3. The V gene's germline CDR1 is SGHRS and CDR2 YFSETQ. V was pared by 0 bases and J by 8 bases, with 8 bases between. CDR3 sequence (DNA): TGCGCCAGCAGCTTGGCCGGGATCGAAGCTTTCTTT. Protein product: CASSLAGIEAFF. Together with reference TRBV5-1 and TRBJ1-1, the CDR3 gives the full variable domain: KAGVTQTPRYLIKTRGQQVTLSCSPISGHRSVSWYQQTPGQGLQFLFEYFSETQRNKGNFPGRFSGRQFSNSRSEMNVSTLELGDSALYLCASSLAGIEAFFGQGTRLTVV.

This clonotype was observed many times. The chain employs TRBV20-1 and TRBJ1-1; no definite D call. CDR1 is DFQATT, CDR2 SNEGSKA, per germline (reference sequence). Trimming removed 6 bases at V and 1 base at J, with 12 bases between. This CDR3 has 13 residues. CDR3 DNA: TGCAGTGCGAAGCCCTGGGCGAACACTGAAGCTTTCTTT. Translated, it gives CSAKPWANTEAFF.

This clonotype was picked up many times. This chain joins TRBV6-1 and TRBJ2-5; D uncertain. This CDR3 is 13 amino acids long. Between the trimmed V and J ends, which lost 8 bases and 3 bases, there was a span of 13 bases. Germline V CDR1 and CDR2: MNHNS, SASEGT. The CDR3 loop reads CASRASRKETQYF. Here the CDR3 DNA reads TGTGCCAGCCGGGCGAGCAGAAAAGAGACCCAGTACTTC.

In the case of this clonotype: A read error may explain this, as a much larger clone is one base away. The gene calls are TRBV15 and TRBJ2-7, with D possibly being TRBD2 (5 bases). This CDR3 region has 16 residues. In germline, CDR1 is LNHNV, CDR2 YYDKDF (reference sequence). Written as DNA, the CDR3 is TGTGCCACCAGCAATATCCGGGATTCCGATTTCTACGAGCGGTACTTC. Amino acid sequence: CATSNIRDSDFYERYF.

The rearrangement links TRBV28 to TRBJ1-5; a possible D gene is TRBD1 (5 bases). Trimming pared 5 bases from V and 2 bases from J, leaving 19 bases between. Germline-derived CDR1 and CDR2 are MDHEN and SYDVKM. The CDR3 runs 17 residues. The CDR3 coding sequence is TGTGCCAGCAGTCCAGATAAATGGGGCTTGCGCAATCAGCCCCAGCATTTT. This translates into CASSPDKWGLRNQPQHF. The full variable domain, in which reference TRBV28 and TRBJ1-5 provide the parts outside the CDR3, is DVKVTQSSRYLVKRTGEKVFLECVQDMDHENMFWYRQDPGLGLRLIYFSYDVKMKEKGDIPEGYSVSREKKERFSLILESASTNQTSMYLCASSPDKWGLRNQPQHFGDGTRLSIL.

At least ten counts were recorded for this clonotype. The V call is TRBV7-2, the J call TRBJ2-3, with D hard to call. Trimming shortened V by 3 bases and J by 1 base, and 14 bases separated the two germline ends. The CDR3 covers 16 residues. The germline CDR1 and CDR2 sequences are SGHTA and FQGNSA. Written as DNA, the CDR3 is TGTGCCAGCAGCTTGGGCAATACAGATGGCACAGATACGCAGTATTTT. Translating gives CASSLGNTDGTDTQYF.

This clonotype was counted a few times. The J gene is TRBJ1-1, the V gene TRBV19; TRBD1 is a possible D gene (5 bases). The CDR3 is 13 residues long. Trimming took 6 bases from V and 0 from J, leaving 8 bases between them. Germline V gives CDR1 LNHDA, CDR2 SQIVND (reference sequence). CDR3 region: CASRDKVNTEAFF. CDR3 coding DNA: TGTGCCAGTAGGGACAAGGTGAACACTGAAGCTTTCTTT.

This clonotype showed up many times. The chain employs TRBV19 and TRBJ2-5; D is perhaps TRBD2 (6 bases). The CDR3 has 13 amino acids. Germline V gives CDR1 LNHDA, CDR2 SQIVND (reference sequence). The germline V and J ends were trimmed by 3 bases and 5 bases, with 10 bases remaining between them. The CDR3 region is CASSIGGRETQYF. DNA of the CDR3: TGTGCCAGTAGTATCGGGGGAAGGGAGACCCAGTACTTC.

This clonotype has ten or more counts. The chain is built from TRBV12-3 or TRBV12-4 and TRBJ2-1, with 8 positions matching TRBD2. This CDR3 spans 16 amino acids. The junction had 13 bases not matched to a gene; V was cut back by 5 bases and J by 7 bases. The CDR3: CASSRMKRESGNEQFF. The CDR3 nucleotides are TGTGCCAGCAGTAGAATGAAGCGGGAGTCTGGGAATGAGCAGTTCTTC.

This clonotype occurred many times. The V and J genes are TRBV20-1 and TRBJ2-3, with 11 bases lining up with TRBD1. The CDR3 length is 14 residues. Germline-derived CDR1 and CDR2 are DFQATT and SNEGSKA (reference sequence). J was trimmed by 6 bases and V by 5 bases; bases with no gene match: 7. CDR3 region: CSASRDRGADTQYF. In nucleotides, the CDR3 is TGCAGTGCTTCCCGGGACAGGGGGGCGGATACGCAGTATTTT.

The rearrangement links TRBV30 to TRBJ2-7; the match to TRBD1 covers 7 bases. Unmatched junction bases numbered 2, after V lost 3 bases and J lost 3 bases. The CDR3 length is 12 residues. Germline lookup yields CDR1 GTSNPN and CDR2 SVGIG (reference sequence). The CDR3 DNA reads as TGTGCCTGGAGCCGACAGGGCTACGAGCAGTACTTC. It translates to CAWSRQGYEQYF.

This clonotype was seen at least ten times. The gene calls are TRBV3-1 and TRBJ2-1; D is ambiguous. This CDR3 contains 14 residues. Between the trimmed V and J ends, which lost 4 bases and 2 bases, there was a span of 9 bases. Germline V gene data show CDR1 as LGHDT and CDR2 as YNNKEL (reference sequence). The CDR3 nucleotides read TGTGCCAGCAGCCCCTCGACACCCTACAATGAGCAGTTCTTC. Encoded protein: CASSPSTPYNEQFF.

This clonotype was seen many times. The chain employs TRBV24-1 and TRBJ2-2; D unresolved. CDR1 is KGHDR, CDR2 SFDVKD, per germline. V dropped 6 bases and J dropped 0 bases, with 10 bases sitting between them. There are 15 residues in the CDR3. The CDR3 loop reads CATSYRDANTGELFF. For the CDR3, the DNA is TGTGCCACCAGTTACAGAGACGCGAACACCGGGGAGCTGTTTTTT.